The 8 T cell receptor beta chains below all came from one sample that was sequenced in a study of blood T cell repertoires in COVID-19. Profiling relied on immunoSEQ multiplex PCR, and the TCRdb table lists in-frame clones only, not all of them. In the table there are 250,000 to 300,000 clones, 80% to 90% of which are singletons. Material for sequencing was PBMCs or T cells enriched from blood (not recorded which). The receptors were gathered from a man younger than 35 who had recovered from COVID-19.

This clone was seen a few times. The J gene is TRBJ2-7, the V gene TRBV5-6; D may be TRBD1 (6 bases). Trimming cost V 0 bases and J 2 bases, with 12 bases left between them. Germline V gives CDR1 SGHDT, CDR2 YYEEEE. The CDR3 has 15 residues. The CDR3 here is CASSLAEGDTYEQYF. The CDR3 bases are TGTGCCAGCAGCTTGGCTGAAGGGGACACCTACGAGCAGTACTTC. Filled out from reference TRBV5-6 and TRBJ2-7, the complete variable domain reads DAGVTQSPTHLIKTRGQQVTLRCSPKSGHDTVSWYQQALGQGPQFIFQYYEEEERQRGNFPDRFSGHQFPNYSSELNVNALLLGDSALYLCASSLAEGDTYEQYFGPGTRLTVT.

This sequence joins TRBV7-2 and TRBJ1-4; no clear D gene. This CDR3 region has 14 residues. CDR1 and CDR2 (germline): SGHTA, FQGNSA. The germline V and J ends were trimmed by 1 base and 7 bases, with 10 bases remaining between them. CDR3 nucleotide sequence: TGTGCCAGCAGCTTAGGGGAGAGTGGTGAAAAACTGTTTTTT. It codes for CASSLGESGEKLFF.

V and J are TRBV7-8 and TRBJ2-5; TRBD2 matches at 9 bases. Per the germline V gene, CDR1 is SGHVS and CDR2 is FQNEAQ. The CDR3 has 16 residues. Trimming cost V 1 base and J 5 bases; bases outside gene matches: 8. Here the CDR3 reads CASSLVGGRARETQYF. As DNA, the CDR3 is TGTGCCAGCAGCTTAGTTGGCGGGAGGGCCAGGGAGACCCAGTACTTC.

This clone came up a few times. The CDR3 DNA reads as TGTGCCAGTAGTGACCGAGGCGGGACCGGGTCCAGACCCTACGAGCAGTACTTC. As protein: CASSDRGGTGSRPYEQYF. J is TRBJ2-7 and V is TRBV19, with D tentatively TRBD2 (6 bases). V lost 5 bases to trimming and J lost 2 bases, with 25 bases between them. The CDR3 runs to 18 residues. Per the germline V gene, CDR1 is LNHDA and CDR2 is SQIVND (reference sequence).

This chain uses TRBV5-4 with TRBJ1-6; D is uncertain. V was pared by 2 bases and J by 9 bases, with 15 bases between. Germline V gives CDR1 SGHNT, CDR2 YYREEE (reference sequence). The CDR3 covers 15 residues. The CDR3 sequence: CASSLHDMVGSPLHF. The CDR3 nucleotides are TGTGCCAGCAGCTTACACGACATGGTGGGTTCACCCCTCCACTTT. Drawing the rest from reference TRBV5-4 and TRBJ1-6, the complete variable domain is ETGVTQSPTHLIKTRGQQVTLRCSSQSGHNTVSWYQQALGQGPQFIFQYYREEENGRGNFPPRFSGLQFPNYSSELNVNALELDDSALYLCASSLHDMVGSPLHFGNGTRLTVT.

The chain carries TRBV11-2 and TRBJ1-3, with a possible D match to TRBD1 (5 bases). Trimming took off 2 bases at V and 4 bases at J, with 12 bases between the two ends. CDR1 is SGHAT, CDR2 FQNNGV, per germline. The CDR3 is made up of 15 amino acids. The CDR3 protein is CASSLSPGSGNTIYF. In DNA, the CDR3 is TGTGCCAGCAGCTTATCCCCAGGGTCGGGAAACACCATATATTTT.

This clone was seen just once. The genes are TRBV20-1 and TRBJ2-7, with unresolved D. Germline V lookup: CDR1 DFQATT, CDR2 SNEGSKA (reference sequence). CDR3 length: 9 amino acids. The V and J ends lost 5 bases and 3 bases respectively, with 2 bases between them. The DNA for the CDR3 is TGCAGTGCTCTCTACGAGCAGTACTTC. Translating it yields CSALYEQYF.

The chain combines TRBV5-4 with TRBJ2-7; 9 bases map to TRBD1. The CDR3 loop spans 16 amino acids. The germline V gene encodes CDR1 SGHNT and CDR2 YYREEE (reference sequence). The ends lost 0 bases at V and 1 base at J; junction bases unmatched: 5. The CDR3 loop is CASSLAVGQGSYEQYF. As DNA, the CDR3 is TGTGCCAGCAGCTTGGCCGTAGGACAGGGGTCCTACGAGCAGTACTTC.